This TCR beta chain was captured in a study of shared clonotypes between healthy human individuals (dated by TCRdb to between 2020 and 2021). In the study overall: The cohort comprised a couple of women and a few men aged 18 to 49 years. Different laboratories and diverse techniques were used to prepare libraries and sequence TCR repertoires, to increase sequencing depth and limit assay-specific biases. Each donor's leukapheresis produced roughly between about 0.9 and 9.5 billion PBMCs. For each donor, three plates each were used for CD4 naive and CD4 memory, two plates were used for CD8 naive, and one plate was used for CD8 memory. To estimate repertoire size and how much clonotype sharing occurs between individuals, the study deeply sequenced the blood TCR repertoires of about five healthy adults.

Concerning this clone: Its antigen remains undetermined. Base qualities are not at hand, and no much larger clone is one base apart.

Summary of the overall study and its limitations: Pairwise subsampling led to the expectation that sequencing depth would affect the degree of clonotype sharing among donors. The small number of donors limited the genetic and exposure-history diversity represented. Clonotypes shared by all four sorted-subset donors showed higher generation probabilities than non-shared clonotypes. About 5% of naive CD4, around 4% of naive CD8, approximately 2% of memory CD4, and 0.35% to 0.5% of memory CD8 clonotypes were shared across several donors. Naive subsets generally had larger estimated clonotype richness than memory subsets. Rarefaction of sorted-subset datasets indicated incomplete sequencing despite the large sequencing depth. Sampling was restricted to blood, and TCR repertoires in tissues likely differ from the TCR repertoires found in blood.

CD8 naive samples were obtained by positive selection for CCR7 among CD45RO-negative cells, yielding a CD45RA+CCR7+ population from which TemRA cells were excluded. The donors were healthy, HIV-negative adults with no recently reported acute infections or vaccinations. Only Caucasian adults living in Nashville, Tennessee, USA were represented among the donors. After blood collection by leukapheresis, PBMCs were isolated using Ficoll-Histopaque density gradient centrifugation and then cryopreserved in the vapor phase of liquid nitrogen. Analytical flow cytometry was used to check the purity and quantity of each magnetically sorted T cell population. Genomic DNA was isolated from every sorted fraction and measured by UV absorbance on a Nanodrop 2000c. The CDR3 spans 13 residues, from the cysteine through the phenylalanine. Only the CDR3 portion is preserved as DNA: 39 bases, with reading frame beginning at the first base. Between the V and J ends, shortened by 8 bases and 3 bases respectively, the junction contains 14 bases. From a lookup of the germline V gene (reference sequence), CDR1 and CDR2 are SEHNR and FQNEAQ.

Using the deep immunoSEQ assay, multiplex PCR amplified TCR CDR3 regions from genomic DNA. Extracted genomic DNA from each cell subset was distributed evenly across all wells of several immunoSEQ 96-well plates, and each plate was treated as a replicate. For sorted subsets, about 210 ng of genomic DNA, equivalent to 30,000 or so T cell genomes, went into each replicate PCR. Purified libraries were quantified with a Qubit 3.0 fluorometer, sized on a Bioanalyzer 2100, and re-quantified with the KAPA Library Quantification kit. Every immunoSEQ 96-well plate was sequenced on a separate single-read 150-cycle Illumina NextSeq 550 flow cell. Per the source publication's procedure: Because the immunoSEQ output held only junctional sequences and lacked quality scores, the filtering could not match the filtering applied to full-length reads. To assign V/J genes and CDR3, sequences were annotated against IMGT germline references using PyIR, a Python wrapper for IgBLAST v1.9. Reads were filtered out if the reads had weak V/J assignments (E-value above 1e-6), no CDR3, stop codons, out-of-frame junctions, or ambiguous translated residues. A V3J clonotype was defined by an identical inferred V gene, J gene, and CDR3 amino acid sequence. The percentage overlap between two repertoires was calculated by dividing the number of shared unique clonotypes by the size of the smaller repertoire. Repertoire richness was assessed with RTK rarefaction, the Chao1 estimator, and Recon v2.1 estimates of unobserved clonotypes. For all TCRbeta clonotypes obtained by the gDNA method from a handful of donors, generation probabilities were computed with OLGA. TCRdb stores this immuneACCESS table with in-frame sequences only. Part of the clones is absent; in the studies checked, under half of the shortfall reflects unresolved V genes, and no reason is known for the rest. V, J and clone size were drawn from that table, and D and trimming were deduced from the DNA. The sample contains about 2 million clones, approximately 94% of them found a single time. Around 1.2% of the sample comes from the top ten.

The material sequenced was naive CD8+ T cells sorted from blood. The cell subset or site label, read with the paper, signifies: CD45RA+CCR7+. The chain is encoded by TRBV7-9 joined to TRBJ2-7; no D segment can be confidently identified. This TCR was sampled from a man in his late teens or twenties in good health. The nucleotide sequence is TGTGCCAGCGCCGCCCCCATTAACTACGAGCAGTACTTC. Translated, it gives CASAAPINYEQYF. Reference TRBV7-9 and TRBJ2-7 proteins supply the regions before and after the CDR3; the full variable domain is: DTGVSQNPRHKITKRGQNVTFRCDPISEHNRLYWYRQTLGQGPEFLTYFQNEAQLEKSRLLSDRFSAERPKGSFSTLEIQRTEQGDSAMYLCASAAPINYEQYFGPGTRLTVT.